What follows are 6 T cell receptor beta chains derived from one specimen sequenced in a study of CD8 T cells in ankylosing spondylitis. TCRdb re-called the 5' RACE reads through MiXCR, storing one row per CDR3 protein. The sample lists under 250,000 distinct CDR3 sequences; 8% to 9% were seen once. The sample comprised blood, either unsorted or a sorted T cell fraction (not recorded which). The receptor set was obtained from a female donor with ankylosing spondylitis or in good health (not recorded which).

Note on this clonotype: A much larger clone is a single base away; this may be a read error. The chain is built from TRBV5-4 and TRBJ1-2; D ambiguous. V lost 0 bases and J lost 12, with 12 bases in between. CDR1 SGHNT and CDR2 YYREEE come from the germline V gene (reference sequence). The CDR3 sequence is 12 residues long. The CDR3 nucleotides read TGTGCCAGCAGCTTGGATACGGTAAGGGACACCTTC. Translation gives CASSLDTVRDTF. The variable domain in full, completed from reference TRBV5-4 and TRBJ1-2, reads ETGVTQSPTHLIKTRGQQVTLRCSSQSGHNTVSWYQQALGQGPQFIFQYYREEENGRGNFPPRFSGLQFPNYSSELNVNALELDDSALYLCASSLDTVRDTFGSGTRLTVV.

The table lists this clonotype with many counts. The rearrangement links TRBV7-6 to TRBJ2-7; D gene uncertain. The V gene lost 5 bases and the J gene lost 6 bases, with 14 bases spanning the gap. Germline CDR1 SGHVS, CDR2 FNYEAQ. The CDR3 length is 13 residues. The CDR3 bases are TGTGCCAGCAGCCGATGGACCGACGTCGAGCAGTACTTC. This codes for CASSRWTDVEQYF. Using reference TRBV7-6 and TRBJ2-7 for the parts outside the CDR3, the full variable domain is GAGVSQSPRYKVTKRGQDVALRCDPISGHVSLYWYRQALGQGPEFLTYFNYEAQQDKSGLPNDRFSAERPEGSISTLTIQRTEQRDSAMYRCASSRWTDVEQYFGPGTRLTVT.

This clonotype turned up a few times. The chain carries TRBV28 and TRBJ1-1; TRBD1 agrees at 7 bases. CDR3 length equals 16 residues. From germline, CDR1 is MDHEN and CDR2 SYDVKM. The trim removed 5 bases at V and 0 bases at J, leaving 9 bases unmatched. The CDR3 coding sequence is TGTGCCAGCAGTCAAGCAGGGGGGGCGATGAACACTGAAGCTTTCTTT. Protein product: CASSQAGGAMNTEAFF.

This clonotype was counted many times. The V gene is TRBV27, the J gene TRBJ1-5, with D uncertain. In germline, CDR1 is MNHEY, CDR2 SMNVEV (reference sequence). V dropped 4 bases and J dropped 0 bases, with 4 bases sitting between them. The CDR3 consists of 13 residues. CDR3 sequence (DNA): TGTGCCAGCAGTTCGGATAGCAATCAGCCCCAGCATTTT. As protein: CASSSDSNQPQHF.

This clonotype was recorded at least ten times. The V gene is TRBV7-2, the J gene TRBJ1-1; 8 bases align to TRBD1. Per the germline V gene, CDR1 is SGHTA and CDR2 is FQGNSA. This CDR3 contains 14 residues. The ends lost 1 base at V and 6 bases at J; junction bases unmatched: 4. CDR3 amino acids: CASSLVQGGAEAFF. As DNA, the CDR3 is TGTGCCAGCAGCTTAGTACAGGGGGGGGCTGAAGCTTTCTTT.

Many counts were recorded for this clonotype. V is TRBV6-1 and J is TRBJ2-5; D assignment may be TRBD1 or TRBD2 (6 bases each). V shed 6 bases and J shed 5 bases, with 13 bases lying between them. The length of the CDR3 is 13 residues. The V gene's germline CDR1 is MNHNS and CDR2 SASEGT. The CDR3 DNA follows: TGTGCCAGCAGCGGGGGCAGGTTGGAGACCCAGTACTTC. This sequence encodes CASSGGRLETQYF.